A single sample is the source of the 26 T cell receptor beta chains below, sequenced in a study of tissue T cells after allogeneic stem cell transplantation. Method: immunoSEQ multiplex PCR; TCRdb's copy keeps in-frame clones and lacks some. There are some 28,000 clones in the sample; approximately 85% occur only once, and roughly 3.6% lies in the top ten. Sample: blood, taken before transplantation. Source of these receptors: a woman aged 18 to 55 who later had graft-versus-host disease after an allogeneic stem cell transplant.

This sequence joins TRBV28 and TRBJ1-2, with TRBD1 matching over 7 bases. In germline, CDR1 is MDHEN, CDR2 SYDVKM. The CDR3 is 16 amino acids. The junction had 10 bases not matched to a gene; V was cut back by 3 bases and J by 3 bases. Here the CDR3 reads CASSFGQEGAYYGYTF. CDR3 bases: TGTGCCAGCAGTTTCGGCCAGGAGGGGGCGTACTATGGCTACACCTTC.

The chain joins TRBV28 to TRBJ1-4; maybe TRBD1 (5 bases). Germline V gene lookup returns CDR1 MDHEN and CDR2 SYDVKM. The CDR3 is made up of 14 amino acids. V lost 6 bases and J 4 bases, leaving 12 bases between the germline ends. The CDR3: CASRSPGLNEKLFF. The CDR3 coding sequence is TGTGCCAGCAGATCTCCAGGGCTTAATGAAAAACTGTTTTTT.

The chain is built from TRBV5-4 and TRBJ2-2, with a weak D call TRBD1 (6 bases). V lost 3 bases and J 6 bases, leaving 21 bases between the germline ends. Germline CDR1 is SGHNT and CDR2 is YYREEE (reference sequence). The CDR3 extends over 17 amino acids. The CDR3 bases are TGTGCCAGCAGCTGGGGCCCACAGGGTAGTAAAGCCGGGGAGCTGTTTTTT. Translating gives CASSWGPQGSKAGELFF.

The chain carries TRBV6-6 and TRBJ2-7; 9 bases fit TRBD1. After removal of 1 base from V and 4 bases from J, the junction contained 8 bases not matched to a gene. The CDR3 extends over 16 amino acids. Germline CDR1 MNHNY, CDR2 SVGAGI (reference sequence). The CDR3 DNA sequence: TGTGCCAGCAGTTACTTAACCGGGACAGGGAGTTACGAGCAGTACTTC. Its translation is CASSYLTGTGSYEQYF.

This chain links TRBV5-1 with TRBJ1-2; 7 nucleotides align to TRBD1. The CDR3 contains 14 residues. Germline V gene data show CDR1 as SGHRS and CDR2 as YFSETQ. Trimming removed 0 bases from V and 8 bases from J; junction bases left unmatched: 7. CDR3 in DNA: TGCGCCAGCAGCTTGGGACAGGGATCGGGGGGCTACACCTTC. It is translated as CASSLGQGSGGYTF.

The V gene is TRBV28, the J gene TRBJ2-1; 9 bases align to TRBD2. Looked up from germline, CDR1 is MDHEN and CDR2 is SYDVKM. CDR3 length equals 17 residues. J lost 0 bases, V lost 4 bases, and 7 bases had no gene match. CDR3 sequence reads: CASSSPGLANSYNEQFF. CDR3 in DNA: TGTGCCAGCAGTTCCCCGGGACTAGCAAACTCCTACAATGAGCAGTTCTTC.

This clone was seen just once. The chain couples TRBV4-1 to TRBJ1-3; TRBD1 matches at 7 bases. This CDR3 contains 16 residues. Germline V gene sequence: CDR1 MGHRA, CDR2 YSYEKL. V shed 3 bases and J 0 bases; nucleotides not matched to a gene: 5. In DNA, the CDR3 is TGCGCCAGCAGCCAGAGGGACAGCGGCTCTGGAAACACCATATATTTT. This encodes CASSQRDSGSGNTIYF.

This clone has only one observation. This chain joins TRBV6-2 or TRBV6-3 and TRBJ2-2, with D unclear. V lost 2 bases, J lost 0 bases, and 1 base lay in between. The germline V gene encodes CDR1 MNHEY and CDR2 SVGEGT. The CDR3 consists of 13 residues. The CDR3 sequence: CASSYTNTGELFF. CDR3 DNA: TGTGCCAGCAGTTACACGAACACCGGGGAGCTGTTTTTT.

The chain links TRBV6-4 to TRBJ2-3; 10 bases are a match to TRBD2. The V gene's germline CDR1 is MRHNA and CDR2 SNTAGT. This CDR3 comprises 16 residues. V trimming: 0 bases; J trimming: 1 base; junction bases outside the gene matches: 1. The chain's CDR3 is CASSDSSGRGTDTQYF. The DNA for the CDR3 is TGTGCCAGCAGTGACTCGAGCGGGAGGGGCACAGATACGCAGTATTTT.

The chain links TRBV28 to TRBJ2-1; 13 bases line up with TRBD2. From germline, CDR1 is MDHEN and CDR2 SYDVKM. The CDR3 sequence is 16 residues long. V lost 6 bases and J lost 8; bases outside the gene matches: 10. The CDR3 DNA reads TGTGCCAGCAGAACTAGCGGGGGGGCCGCTTTCGATGAGCAGTTCTTC. This codes for CASRTSGGAAFDEQFF.

V gene TRBV16 combines with J gene TRBJ2-4; 7 positions match TRBD2. CDR1 KGHSY and CDR2 FQNENV come from the germline V gene. The CDR3 extends over 16 amino acids. V was pared by 3 bases and J by 9 bases, with 14 bases of the junction left unmatched. The CDR3 DNA reads as TGTGCCAGCAGCCATCCCCCTAGGGAGGGAATACCCATTCAGTACTTC. Translating it yields CASSHPPREGIPIQYF. The full variable domain, in which reference TRBV16 and TRBJ2-4 provide the parts outside the CDR3, is GEEVAQTPKHLVRGEGQKAKLYCAPIKGHSYVFWYQQVLKNEFKFLISFQNENVFDETGMPKERFSAKCLPNSPCSLEIQATKLEDSAVYFCASSHPPREGIPIQYFGAGTRLSVL.

This sequence joins TRBV7-3 and TRBJ1-1; no clear D. The CDR3 contains 14 residues. V was shortened by 5 bases and J by 4 bases, with 14 bases between the two germline ends. From germline, CDR1 is SGHTA and CDR2 FQGTGA. Written as DNA, the CDR3 is TGTGCCAGCAGCCGGGGTACACCCCCCACTGAAGCTTTCTTT. The encoded protein is CASSRGTPPTEAFF.

V usage is TRBV9 and J usage is TRBJ1-6; the match to TRBD1 covers 10 bases. The length of the CDR3 is 14 residues. Unmatched junction bases numbered 7, after V lost 4 bases and J lost 12 bases. The V gene's germline CDR1 is SGDLS and CDR2 YYNGEE. In nucleotides, the CDR3 is TGTGCCAGCAGCCCTGGACAGGGGGGAGTACCCCTCCACTTT. Amino acids: CASSPGQGGVPLHF.

The chain is built from TRBV7-2 and TRBJ1-1, with no clear D. This CDR3 spans 13 amino acids. V was pared by 4 bases and J by 4 bases, with 10 bases between. Germline-derived CDR1 and CDR2 are SGHTA and FQGNSA. CDR3 DNA sequence: TGTGCCAGCAGCTCGACGTTCCGCACTGAAGCTTTCTTT. Protein product: CASSSTFRTEAFF.

The chain combines TRBV7-6 with TRBJ1-1, with D tentatively TRBD1 (5 bases). CDR1 and CDR2 (germline): SGHVS, FNYEAQ. There are 13 residues in the CDR3. Trimming took 1 base from V and 3 from J, leaving 6 bases between them. The chain's CDR3 is CASSLGTHTEAFF. CDR3 bases: TGTGCCAGCAGCTTAGGGACACACACTGAAGCTTTCTTT.

The rearrangement uses TRBV27 and TRBJ1-4; the match to TRBD1 covers 9 bases. The CDR3 contains 16 residues. Germline loops: CDR1 MNHEY, CDR2 SMNVEV (reference sequence). V shed 7 bases, J shed 4 bases, and the junction held 10 bases outside the gene matches. The CDR3 is CASKSSRTGVNEKLFF. CDR3 DNA sequence: TGTGCCAGCAAATCAAGTAGGACAGGGGTTAATGAAAAACTGTTTTTT.

This chain joins TRBV2 and TRBJ2-1; 9 nucleotides line up with TRBD2. Germline V lookup: CDR1 SNHLY, CDR2 FYNNEI. CDR3 length equals 15 residues. J lost 0 bases, V lost 6 bases, and 3 bases had no gene match. The CDR3 DNA reads TGTGCCAGCAGCGCGACTAGCGGCTCCTACAATGAGCAGTTCTTC. Amino acids: CASSATSGSYNEQFF.

The chain joins TRBV7-2 to TRBJ1-1; D gene unclear. The V gene lost 3 bases and the J gene lost 6 bases, with 11 bases spanning the gap. CDR1 and CDR2 from the germline V gene are SGHTA and FQGNSA. The CDR3 sequence is 13 residues long. CDR3 in amino acids: CASSLREPAEAFF. The CDR3 nucleotides read TGTGCCAGCAGCTTGAGGGAACCGGCTGAAGCTTTCTTT.

This rearrangement joins TRBV2 to TRBJ2-3; 11 nucleotides align to TRBD2. This CDR3 contains 19 residues. Losses at the gene ends were 4 bases for V and 3 bases for J; bases not matched to a gene: 15. Germline CDR1 and CDR2: SNHLY and FYNNEI. The CDR3 is CASSAIAGGLVLGTDTQYF. CDR3 in DNA: TGTGCCAGCAGTGCGATAGCGGGGGGGCTGGTCCTTGGTACAGATACGCAGTATTTT. The full variable domain, its missing parts supplied by reference TRBV2 and TRBJ2-3, is EPEVTQTPSHQVTQMGQEVILRCVPISNHLYFYWYRQILGQKVEFLVSFYNNEISEKSEIFDDQFSVERPDGSNFTLKIRSTKLEDSAMYFCASSAIAGGLVLGTDTQYFGPGTRLTVL.

The sample holds one count of this clone. V and J are TRBV30 and TRBJ1-6; D may be TRBD1 (6 bases). Germline CDR1 GTSNPN, CDR2 SVGIG (reference sequence). V dropped 0 bases and J dropped 2 bases, with 14 bases sitting between them. The length of the CDR3 is 17 residues. CDR3 region: CAWSVRAGVAYNSPLHF. The CDR3 nucleotides read TGTGCCTGGAGTGTACGGGCAGGGGTTGCCTATAATTCACCCCTCCACTTT. Complete variable domain (other parts from reference TRBV30 and TRBJ1-6): SQTIHQWPATLVQPVGSPLSLECTVEGTSNPNLYWYRQAAGRGLQLLFYSVGIGQISSEVPQNLSASRPQDRQFILSSKKLLLSDSGFYLCAWSVRAGVAYNSPLHFGNGTRLTVT.

On this clone: Germline is not matched at one junction end, which may reflect a read error. The chain has TRBV13 and TRBJ2-7; TRBD1 agrees at 11 bases. CDR1 and CDR2 from the germline V gene are PRHDT and FYEKMQ (reference sequence). CDR3 length: 15 amino acids. The CDR3 DNA reads TGTGCCAGCAGCATAGGGACAGGGGGTCGTCATGAGCAGTACTTC. Its translation: CASSIGTGGRHEQYF. Filled out from reference TRBV13 and TRBJ2-7, the complete variable domain reads AAGVIQSPRHLIKEKRETATLKCYPIPRHDTVYWYQQGPGQDPQFLISFYEKMQSDKGSIPDRFSAQQFSDYHSELNMSSLELGDSALYFCASSIGTGGRHEQYFGPGTRLTVT.

The gene calls are TRBV11-2 and TRBJ1-3; D ambiguous. Germline assignment: CDR1 SGHAT and CDR2 FQNNGV. V was clipped by 1 base and J by 3 bases, with 10 bases between them. The CDR3 runs to 15 residues. The CDR3 DNA sequence: TGTGCCAGCAGCTTAGTGACCGCTGGTGGAAACACCATATATTTT. Its translation is CASSLVTAGGNTIYF.

The V and J genes are TRBV6-4 and TRBJ2-3; 8 nucleotides line up with TRBD2. This CDR3 is 15 amino acids long. V gave up 2 bases and J gave up 4 bases; unmatched junction bases: 5. Per the germline V gene, CDR1 is MRHNA and CDR2 is SNTAGT. The CDR3 DNA reads as TGTGCCAGCAGTGACGTTCTAGCGGGCCCAGATACGCAGTATTTT. Amino acid sequence: CASSDVLAGPDTQYF.

The J gene is TRBJ1-1, the V gene TRBV5-1; TRBD1 agrees at 7 bases. Germline CDR1 SGHRS, CDR2 YFSETQ. The junction had 5 bases not matched to a gene; V was cut back by 0 bases and J by 0 bases. The CDR3 contains 16 residues. CDR3 nucleotides: TGCGCCAGCAGCTTGGGGGTAGGGGGCATGAACACTGAAGCTTTCTTT. This translates into CASSLGVGGMNTEAFF.

This chain joins TRBV14 and TRBJ1-5; 7 nucleotides line up with TRBD1. Germline V lookup: CDR1 SGHDN, CDR2 FVKESK. The CDR3 is made up of 17 amino acids. V dropped 2 bases and J dropped 0; count of bases not matched to a gene: 7. As DNA, the CDR3 is TGTGCCAGCAGCCAAAGGACAGGATATTATAGCAATCAGCCCCAGCATTTT. It yields the protein CASSQRTGYYSNQPQHF.

This clone came up a few times. The chain couples TRBV6-4 to TRBJ2-3; 7 nucleotides align to TRBD2. This CDR3 is built from 16 residues. Germline-derived CDR1 and CDR2 are MRHNA and SNTAGT. The trim removed 6 bases at V and 3 bases at J, leaving 12 bases unmatched. The CDR3 DNA reads as TGTGCCAGCAGCCCCGTTGGCGGGAGTGGTACAGATACGCAGTATTTT. This gives the protein CASSPVGGSGTDTQYF.